The next 21 T cell receptor beta chains were all read from a single sample in a study of control samples from healthy donors and cancer patients. Repertoires were generated with immunoSEQ multiplex PCR, while TCRdb's copy carries only in-frame clones and drops some. Found here are about 190,000 clones, roughly nine tenths of them singletons; the top ten hold about 1.7%. The sample taken for sequencing was blood. The receptor source for this set is a man aged 30 to 39 in good health.

V gene TRBV6-5 combines with J gene TRBJ2-1; 7 nucleotides match TRBD1. Germline values: CDR1 MNHEY, CDR2 SVGAGI. The CDR3 spans 14 residues. V dropped 7 bases and J dropped 8; count of bases not matched to a gene: 11. As DNA, the CDR3 is TGTGCCAGCAATCTTCACAGGGGAATCGATGAGCAGTTCTTC. This encodes CASNLHRGIDEQFF.

The chain couples TRBV5-1 to TRBJ2-7; the D gene is possibly TRBD1 (6 bases). Trimming took off 2 bases at V and 4 bases at J, with 10 bases between the two ends. The length of the CDR3 is 13 residues. The germline gives CDR1 SGHRS, CDR2 YFSETQ. CDR3 residues: CASSLTTGYEQYF. CDR3 nucleotide sequence: TGCGCCAGCAGCTTAACCACAGGGTACGAGCAGTACTTC.

The rearrangement joins TRBV6-6 to TRBJ1-4; TRBD1 agrees at 7 bases. This CDR3 is 14 amino acids long. Germline trimming cut 3 bases from V and 7 bases from J; bases unmatched to any gene: 5. The V gene's germline CDR1 is MNHNY and CDR2 SVGAGI (reference sequence). The CDR3 region is CASSYSGGFEKLFF. The DNA of the CDR3 is TGTGCCAGCAGTTATTCAGGGGGATTTGAAAAACTGTTTTTT.

The chain combines TRBV12-3 or TRBV12-4 with TRBJ2-4, with D unresolved. V dropped 6 bases and J dropped 9 bases, with 15 bases sitting between them. The CDR3 spans 13 residues. CDR3 sequence (DNA): TGTGCCAGCAGAGACGGACGTCCTACCATTCAGTACTTC. Translation: CASRDGRPTIQYF.

The genes are TRBV5-1 and TRBJ2-1; 10 nucleotides match TRBD1. Germline V CDR1 and CDR2: SGHRS, YFSETQ. The CDR3 is 16 amino acids. Trimming took 0 bases from V and 7 from J; bases not matched to a gene: 7. CDR3 region: CASSLAADRGLNEQFF. CDR3 coding DNA: TGCGCCAGCAGCTTGGCAGCGGACAGGGGGTTGAATGAGCAGTTCTTC. Based on the CDR3 plus reference TRBV5-1 and TRBJ2-1, the full variable domain is KAGVTQTPRYLIKTRGQQVTLSCSPISGHRSVSWYQQTPGQGLQFLFEYFSETQRNKGNFPGRFSGRQFSNSRSEMNVSTLELGDSALYLCASSLAADRGLNEQFFGPGTRLTVL.

The rearrangement links TRBV7-9 to TRBJ2-7; no clear D gene. With 2 bases removed from V and 2 bases from J, the gap between germline ends came to 10 bases. CDR1 and CDR2 from the germline V gene are SEHNR and FQNEAQ (reference sequence). The CDR3 contains 14 residues. The CDR3: CASSLPGTPYEQYF. In DNA form, the CDR3 reads TGTGCCAGCAGCTTACCCGGTACACCCTACGAGCAGTACTTC. The full variable domain, in which reference TRBV7-9 and TRBJ2-7 provide the parts outside the CDR3, is DTGVSQNPRHKITKRGQNVTFRCDPISEHNRLYWYRQTLGQGPEFLTYFQNEAQLEKSRLLSDRFSAERPKGSFSTLEIQRTEQGDSAMYLCASSLPGTPYEQYFGPGTRLTVT.

The table lists this clone with a few counts. The rearrangement joins TRBV9 to TRBJ1-2; D gene uncertain. Germline-derived CDR1 and CDR2 are SGDLS and YYNGEE. V was pared by 0 bases and J by 1 base, with 10 bases between. The CDR3 runs 15 residues. The CDR3 region has the DNA TGTGCCAGCAGCGTAGTTCCAGGAAGTAACTATGGCTACACCTTC. Protein sequence: CASSVVPGSNYGYTF.

This clone turned up a few times. The rearrangement joins TRBV16 to TRBJ2-3; no firm D call. The CDR3 runs 15 residues. Trimming removed 1 base from V and 6 bases from J, with 14 bases in between. Germline V gives CDR1 KGHSY, CDR2 FQNENV. The CDR3 reads CASSQLANFGDTQYF. The CDR3 DNA follows: TGTGCCAGCAGCCAATTGGCGAACTTCGGTGATACGCAGTATTTT.

This chain uses TRBV30 with TRBJ1-5; 7 bases are a match to TRBD1. Germline trimming cut 0 bases from V and 2 bases from J; bases unmatched to any gene: 4. Per germline, CDR1 GTSNPN and CDR2 SVGIG (reference sequence). The CDR3 loop spans 15 amino acids. The CDR3 spells CAWSVRGGGNQPQHF. The CDR3 DNA reads TGTGCCTGGAGTGTACGAGGGGGCGGCAATCAGCCCCAGCATTTT.

The chain employs TRBV27 and TRBJ1-4; 9 bases fit TRBD1. The germline gives CDR1 MNHEY, CDR2 SMNVEV (reference sequence). V shed 5 bases and J 7 bases; nucleotides not matched to a gene: 2. The CDR3 extends over 13 amino acids. The CDR3 DNA reads TGTGCCAGCAGTAAGGACAGGGGTGAAAAACTGTTTTTT. It translates to CASSKDRGEKLFF.

The chain couples TRBV24-1 to TRBJ2-3; weak D call: TRBD1 (5 bases). This CDR3 has 16 amino acids. Germline CDR1 is KGHDR and CDR2 is SFDVKD. With 5 bases removed from V and 0 bases from J, the gap between germline ends came to 14 bases. The CDR3 loop reads CATSAPDSPSTDTQYF. CDR3 in DNA: TGTGCCACCAGTGCTCCTGACAGTCCTAGCACAGATACGCAGTATTTT.

The rearrangement links TRBV5-6 to TRBJ2-3; 7 bases align to TRBD1. Germline assignment: CDR1 SGHDT and CDR2 YYEEEE. The CDR3 runs 16 residues. V lost 4 bases and J lost 0; bases outside the gene matches: 8. CDR3 nucleotide sequence: TGTGCCAGCAGCGGCCTGGGGGACAGAAGCACAGATACGCAGTATTTT. Translating gives CASSGLGDRSTDTQYF.

This clone showed up just a few times. This chain links TRBV11-2 with TRBJ1-1, with a weak D call TRBD1 (6 bases). This CDR3 comprises 16 residues. Looked up from germline, CDR1 is SGHAT and CDR2 is FQNNGV. V lost 1 base and J 1 base, leaving 13 bases between the germline ends. CDR3: CASSLVTGQRNTEAFF. The CDR3 DNA is TGTGCCAGCAGCTTAGTTACAGGACAGAGGAACACTGAAGCTTTCTTT.

This clone appeared once. Other DNA sequences from this sample encode an identical CDR3 as well. V usage is TRBV18 and J usage is TRBJ1-5; no definite D call. The V end was cut by 0 bases, the J end by 1 base, with 4 bases between. Looked up from germline, CDR1 is KGHSH and CDR2 is LQKENI. The CDR3 has 14 residues. CDR3 coding DNA: TGTGCCAGCTCACCACCAGGGAGCAATCAGCCCCAGCATTTT. Residues: CASSPPGSNQPQHF.

The rearrangement uses TRBV6-5 and TRBJ1-4, with a possible D match to TRBD1 (6 bases). Germline-derived CDR1 and CDR2 are MNHEY and SVGAGI. V dropped 6 bases and J dropped 2 bases, with 13 bases sitting between them. This CDR3 comprises 15 residues. The DNA of the CDR3 is TGTGCCAGCAGAGATCAGGGGCCTACTAATGAAAAACTGTTTTTT. Its translation: CASRDQGPTNEKLFF.

The V call is TRBV6-1, the J call TRBJ1-1, with D uncertain. Germline CDR1 is MNHNS and CDR2 is SASEGT. The CDR3 is 11 amino acids. Trimming took 2 bases from V and 13 from J, leaving 11 bases between them. The CDR3 DNA reads TGTGCCAGCAGTGAATTACGGGGTGGTTTCTTT. Its protein is CASSELRGGFF.

V and J are TRBV5-6 and TRBJ1-1, with D unresolved. Trimming shortened V by 0 bases and J by 6 bases, and 15 bases separated the two germline ends. CDR3 length equals 15 residues. Germline V gives CDR1 SGHDT, CDR2 YYEEEE. For the CDR3, the DNA is TGTGCCAGCAGCTTGGAGAGGCAAGAAAGAGCTGAAGCTTTCTTT. Protein: CASSLERQERAEAFF.

The chain recombines TRBV13 with TRBJ1-2; D is perhaps TRBD1 (5 bases). The germline CDR1 and CDR2 sequences are PRHDT and FYEKMQ (reference sequence). Trimming took 0 bases from V and 5 from J, leaving 10 bases between them. The CDR3 contains 14 residues. CDR3 nucleotide sequence: TGTGCCAGCAGCTTAGGACAGGCAAAGTATGGCTACACCTTC. Translated: CASSLGQAKYGYTF.

The chain links TRBV2 to TRBJ1-2; D is unclear. Germline V CDR1 and CDR2: SNHLY, FYNNEI. V lost 8 bases, J lost 4 bases, and 17 bases lay in between. This CDR3 has 14 residues. The CDR3 DNA reads TGTGCCAGCTGGGCAAGAGGGAATGTCTATGGCTACACCTTC. Its protein is CASWARGNVYGYTF. Using reference TRBV2 and TRBJ1-2 for the parts outside the CDR3, the full variable domain is EPEVTQTPSHQVTQMGQEVILRCVPISNHLYFYWYRQILGQKVEFLVSFYNNEISEKSEIFDDQFSVERPDGSNFTLKIRSTKLEDSAMYFCASWARGNVYGYTFGSGTRLTVV.

The V gene is TRBV27, the J gene TRBJ2-1, with TRBD1 matching 8 bases. Germline V gene sequence: CDR1 MNHEY, CDR2 SMNVEV (reference sequence). The trim removed 2 bases at V and 6 bases at J, leaving 9 bases unmatched. This CDR3 spans 16 amino acids. The CDR3 DNA follows: TGTGCCAGCAGTTTACAATCAGGGGGCATTGGCAATGAGCAGTTCTTC. It specifies CASSLQSGGIGNEQFF.

CDR3 in amino acids: CASLQGSTNEKLFF. CDR3 nucleotides: TGTGCCAGCCTCCAGGGTTCCACTAATGAAAAACTGTTTTTT. The V call is TRBV6-6, the J call TRBJ1-4; TRBD1 might be the D (5 bases). CDR1 is MNHNY and CDR2 is SVGAGI in the germline V gene (reference sequence). The germline V and J ends were trimmed by 8 bases and 2 bases, with 12 bases remaining between them. The CDR3 loop spans 14 amino acids.